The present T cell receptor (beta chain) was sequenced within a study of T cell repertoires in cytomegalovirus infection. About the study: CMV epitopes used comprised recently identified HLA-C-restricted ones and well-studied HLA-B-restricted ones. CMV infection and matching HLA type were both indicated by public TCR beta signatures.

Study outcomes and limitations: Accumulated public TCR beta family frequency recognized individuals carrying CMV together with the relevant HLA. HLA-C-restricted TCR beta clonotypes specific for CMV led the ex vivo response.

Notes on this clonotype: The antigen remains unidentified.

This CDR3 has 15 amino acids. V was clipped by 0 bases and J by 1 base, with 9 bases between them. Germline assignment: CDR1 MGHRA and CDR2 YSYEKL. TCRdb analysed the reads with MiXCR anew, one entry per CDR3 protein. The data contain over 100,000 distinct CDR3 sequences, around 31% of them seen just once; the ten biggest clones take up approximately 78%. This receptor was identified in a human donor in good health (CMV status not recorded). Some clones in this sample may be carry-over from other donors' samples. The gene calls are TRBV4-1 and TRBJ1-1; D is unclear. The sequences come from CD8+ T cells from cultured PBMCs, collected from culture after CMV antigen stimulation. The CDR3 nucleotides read TGCGCCAGCAGCCAAGACCGGACGGCGAACACTGAAGCTTTCTTT. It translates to CASSQDRTANTEAFF.